This T cell receptor beta chain was identified in a study of T-cell reconstitution after alpha-beta-depleted transplantation in children. This clonotype was observed many times. Its antigen is undetermined. There are 14 residues in the CDR3. The V end was cut by 5 bases, the J end by 1 base, with 11 bases between. It was with unique molecular identifiers that the TCRbeta library was prepared. Each CDR3 protein gets one entry after TCRdb re-called the PCR reads with MiXCR. Altogether 250,000 to 400,000 distinct CDR3 sequences are present, approximately 23% being singletons, with the ten largest covering roughly 9.8%. Study-level findings and limits: T-cell counts and diversity at one year post-transplant came mainly from newly produced T cells. Reportedly, roughly two months post-transplant, alpha-beta T cells arose from several hundred expanded graft clones. Diversity of TCRbeta at day 60 was high in some patients, arising from surviving recipient T cells and thymic progenitors.

This sample comprised PBMCs, mostly from graft donor cells, obtained 180 days after TCRalphabeta/CD19-depleted stem cell transplant. The V and J genes are TRBV12-3 or TRBV12-4 and TRBJ1-2; TRBD1 is a possible D gene (5 bases). This receptor was obtained from a male patient between 5 and 17 years old who had a stem cell transplant for acute lymphoblastic leukemia, so the T cells may come from the graft donor. CDR3 nucleotide sequence: TGTGCCAGCAGTGCCCGACAGAGTAACTATGGCTACACCTTC. Its protein product is CASSARQSNYGYTF.